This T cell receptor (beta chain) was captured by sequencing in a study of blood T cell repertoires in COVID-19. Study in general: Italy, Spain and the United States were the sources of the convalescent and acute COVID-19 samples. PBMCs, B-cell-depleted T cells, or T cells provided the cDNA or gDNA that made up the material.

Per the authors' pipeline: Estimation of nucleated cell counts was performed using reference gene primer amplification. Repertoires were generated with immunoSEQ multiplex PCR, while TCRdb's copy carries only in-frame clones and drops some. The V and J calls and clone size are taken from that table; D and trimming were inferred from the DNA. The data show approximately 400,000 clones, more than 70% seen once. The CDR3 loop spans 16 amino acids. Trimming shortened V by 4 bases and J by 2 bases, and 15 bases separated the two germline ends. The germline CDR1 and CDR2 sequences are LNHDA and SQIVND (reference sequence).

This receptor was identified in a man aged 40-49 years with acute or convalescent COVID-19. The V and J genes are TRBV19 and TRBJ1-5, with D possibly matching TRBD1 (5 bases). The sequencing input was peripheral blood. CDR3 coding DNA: TGTGCCAGTAGTACCAGGACAACCTCGGGCAATCAGCCCCAGCATTTT. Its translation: CASSTRTTSGNQPQHF.